This TCR beta chain was obtained from a study of CD8+ T cells in alopecia areata. About the study: For treated patients, severity scores reflected the percentage of scalp area affected. The study, taken as a whole, reports: Scalp specimens additionally yield sequences from normal skin's resident alphabeta T cells.

The CDR3 is made up of 16 amino acids. Trimming removed 5 bases at V and 1 base at J, with 16 bases between. The germline gives CDR1 LNHNV, CDR2 YYDKDF (reference sequence). This clone was found once. Its cognate antigen is unknown. The sequencing template was cDNA reverse transcribed from extracted RNA. Libraries were prepared by immunoSEQ multiplex PCR; TCRdb keeps only in-frame clonotypes and omits some of them. The sample yields 130,000 to 150,000 clones, roughly four fifths seen once. Treatment in this sample: oral pan-JAK inhibitor, 5-10 mg twice daily. The investigators collected lesional scalp punch biopsies and peripheral blood from alopecia areata patients.

The chain combines TRBV15 with TRBJ2-3, with D tentatively TRBD2 (5 bases). The clonotype originates from a human donor with alopecia areata. Here the sequenced sample was CD8+ T cells sorted from blood, taken at week 4, from a patient treated with tofacitinib. The CDR3: CATSLGRILGTDTQYF. In DNA form, the CDR3 reads TGTGCCACCAGCTTGGGGAGAATTTTGGGCACAGATACGCAGTATTTT. The full variable domain, its missing parts supplied by reference TRBV15 and TRBJ2-3, is DAMVIQNPRYQVTQFGKPVTLSCSQTLNHNVMYWYQQKSSQAPKLLFHYYDKDFNNEADTPDNFQSRRPNTSFCFLDIRSPGLGDTAMYLCATSLGRILGTDTQYFGPGTRLTVL.